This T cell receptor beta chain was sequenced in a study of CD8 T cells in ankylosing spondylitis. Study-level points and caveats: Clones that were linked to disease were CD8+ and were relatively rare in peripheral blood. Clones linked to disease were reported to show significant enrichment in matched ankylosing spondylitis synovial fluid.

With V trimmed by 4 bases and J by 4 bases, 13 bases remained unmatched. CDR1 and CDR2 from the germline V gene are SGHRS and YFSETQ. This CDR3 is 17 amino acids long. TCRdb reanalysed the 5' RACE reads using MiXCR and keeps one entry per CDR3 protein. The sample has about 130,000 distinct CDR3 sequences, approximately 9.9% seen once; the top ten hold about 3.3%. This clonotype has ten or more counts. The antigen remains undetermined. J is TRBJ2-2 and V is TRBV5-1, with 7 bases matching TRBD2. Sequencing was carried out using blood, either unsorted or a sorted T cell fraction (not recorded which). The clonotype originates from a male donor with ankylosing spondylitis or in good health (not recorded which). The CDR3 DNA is TGCGCCAGCAGCCAGAAGCCTCTAGCGGAAGGCACCGGGGAGCTGTTTTTT. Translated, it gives CASSQKPLAEGTGELFF.